This T cell receptor beta chain stems from a study of technical replicates of blood from a few donors. Data came from immunoSEQ multiplex PCR; TCRdb stores just in-frame clones and leaves some out. The sample consists of roughly 100,000 clones, approximately 96% of them appearing once. The CDR3 runs 15 residues. The ends lost 2 bases at V and 4 bases at J; junction bases unmatched: 5. Per the germline V gene, CDR1 is SGHRS and CDR2 is YFSETQ. Sequencing input: T cells isolated from PBMCs. The V and J genes are TRBV5-1 and TRBJ2-1; TRBD1 matches at 8 bases. The source is a human donor in good health. This CDR3 reads CASSFGQGMYNEQFF. DNA for the CDR3: TGCGCCAGCAGCTTCGGACAGGGAATGTACAATGAGCAGTTCTTC.